The clone carrying this TCR beta chain was seen a handful of times. As yet, its antigen is unknown. These data originate in a study of neurological immune-mediated disorders. Study-wide results and limits: Healthy controls had more TCR clonal expansion than multiple sclerosis, which showed the least, whereas HTLV-1-associated myelopathy showed the most.

TCRdb called the 5' RACE reads again in MiXCR, with one record for every CDR3 protein. The sample holds approximately 31,000 distinct CDR3 sequences, about 4.8% seen once. This CDR3 spans 16 amino acids. In germline, CDR1 is SGDLS, CDR2 YYNGEE. The V gene end was trimmed by 0 bases and the J gene end by 3 bases; junction bases not matched to a gene: 4. This receptor was taken from a man between 18 and 29 years old in good health. The specimen sequenced was PBMCs. The rearrangement uses TRBV9 and TRBJ1-3; 9 nucleotides align to TRBD1. CDR3 protein: CASSVEQGARGNTIYF. DNA of the CDR3: TGTGCCAGCAGCGTAGAACAGGGGGCGCGTGGAAACACCATATATTTT.